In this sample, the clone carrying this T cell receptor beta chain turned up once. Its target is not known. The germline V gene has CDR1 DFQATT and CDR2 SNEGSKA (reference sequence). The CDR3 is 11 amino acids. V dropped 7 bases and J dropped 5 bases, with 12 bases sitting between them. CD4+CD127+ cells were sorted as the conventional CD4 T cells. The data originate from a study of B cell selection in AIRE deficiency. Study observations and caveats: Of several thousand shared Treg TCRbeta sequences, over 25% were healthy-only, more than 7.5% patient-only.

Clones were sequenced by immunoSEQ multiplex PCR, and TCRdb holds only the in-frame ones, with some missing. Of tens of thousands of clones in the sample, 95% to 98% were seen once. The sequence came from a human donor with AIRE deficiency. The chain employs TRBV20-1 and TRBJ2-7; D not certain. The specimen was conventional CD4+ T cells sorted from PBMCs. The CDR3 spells CSGKPRNEQYF. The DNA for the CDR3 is TGCAGTGGCAAACCCCGCAACGAGCAGTACTTC.